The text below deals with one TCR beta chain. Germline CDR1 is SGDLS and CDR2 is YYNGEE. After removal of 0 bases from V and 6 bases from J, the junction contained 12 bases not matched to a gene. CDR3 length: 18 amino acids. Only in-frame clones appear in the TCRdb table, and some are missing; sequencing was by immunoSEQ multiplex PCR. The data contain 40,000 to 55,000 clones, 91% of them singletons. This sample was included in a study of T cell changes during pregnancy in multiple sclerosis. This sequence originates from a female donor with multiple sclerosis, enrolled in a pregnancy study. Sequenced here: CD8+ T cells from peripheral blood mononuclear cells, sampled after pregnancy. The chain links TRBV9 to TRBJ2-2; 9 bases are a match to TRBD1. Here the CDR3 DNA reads TGTGCCAGCAGCGTAGGTAGGACAGGGGTCACCCGTCCCGGGGAGCTGTTTTTT. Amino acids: CASSVGRTGVTRPGELFF.